Following are 30 T cell receptor beta chains from one sample sequenced in a study of blood T cell repertoires in COVID-19. Generated by immunoSEQ multiplex PCR, the TCRdb table keeps only in-frame clones and is missing some. Seen here are under 200,000 clones, approximately 80% observed once, and the top ten hold roughly 2.9%. What was sequenced was peripheral blood. These receptors originate from an older woman with acute or convalescent COVID-19.

Here the CDR3 DNA reads TGTGCCAGCAGTTCCTCCCGACAGGGGCCTTCGGAGCCCCAGCATTTT. This encodes CASSSSRQGPSEPQHF. V usage is TRBV6-2 or TRBV6-3 and J usage is TRBJ1-5; TRBD1 agrees at 8 bases. After removal of 4 bases from V and 8 bases from J, the junction contained 13 bases not matched to a gene. Germline-derived CDR1 and CDR2 are MNHEY and SVGEGT. CDR3 length: 16 amino acids.

The chain joins TRBV5-4 to TRBJ1-1, with 8 positions matching TRBD1. From germline, CDR1 is SGHNT and CDR2 YYREEE (reference sequence). The CDR3 contains 15 residues. The trim removed 4 bases at V and 1 base at J, leaving 6 bases unmatched. CDR3 protein: CASSRGTGANTEAFF. CDR3 nucleotides: TGTGCCAGCAGCAGAGGGACAGGAGCGAACACTGAAGCTTTCTTT.

The chain combines TRBV15 with TRBJ2-7; possible D gene TRBD1, 7 bases. The CDR3 has 13 amino acids. V lost 3 bases and J lost 5, with 11 bases in between. Germline V gene lookup returns CDR1 LNHNV and CDR2 YYDKDF (reference sequence). CDR3: CATSSQGGNEQYF. DNA for the CDR3: TGTGCCACCAGCAGTCAGGGGGGAAACGAGCAGTACTTC.

This chain joins TRBV7-2 and TRBJ2-7; D gene ambiguous. The germline gives CDR1 SGHTA, CDR2 FQGNSA. CDR3 length: 14 residues. Trimming left V 5 bases short and J 3 bases short, with 14 bases between. DNA for the CDR3: TGTGCCAGCAGCGTCGACCCCACGGGCTACGAGCAGTACTTC. Translation gives CASSVDPTGYEQYF.

This clone came up once. V gene TRBV12-3 or TRBV12-4 combines with J gene TRBJ1-3; D gene ambiguous. Trimming left V 10 bases short and J 4 bases short, with 8 bases between. This CDR3 spans 11 amino acids. CDR3 protein: CATRGGNTIYF. In DNA form, the CDR3 reads TGTGCCACACGAGGGGGAAACACCATATATTTT.

This sequence joins TRBV12-3 or TRBV12-4 and TRBJ1-2, with 7 bases fitting TRBD1. The CDR3 contains 13 residues. Losses at the gene ends were 2 bases for V and 6 bases for J; bases not matched to a gene: 3. CDR3 nucleotides: TGTGCCAGCAGTTTACTAGACAGGGATGGCTACACCTTC. Its translation: CASSLLDRDGYTF.

V and J are TRBV3-1 (or the pseudogene TRBV3-2) and TRBJ2-4, with D possibly matching TRBD1 (6 bases). Germline V CDR1 and CDR2: LGHDT, YNNKEL (reference sequence). CDR3 size: 15 residues. Trimming left V 1 base short and J 6 bases short, with 13 bases between. The CDR3 sequence is CASSQVNRAANIQYF. In DNA, the CDR3 is TGTGCCAGCAGCCAAGTTAACAGGGCAGCAAACATTCAGTACTTC.

The chain carries TRBV19 and TRBJ1-5, with a weak D call TRBD1 (6 bases). Per germline, CDR1 LNHDA and CDR2 SQIVND (reference sequence). The CDR3 length is 15 residues. Deletions cut 0 bases from V and 7 bases from J, with 13 bases between. CDR3 loop: CASSIDLGQNQPQHF. The CDR3 bases are TGTGCCAGTAGTATAGATCTAGGACAGAACCAGCCCCAGCATTTT.

In regard to this clone: In the same sample, other DNA sequences code for this CDR3. The chain is built from TRBV19 and TRBJ1-5, with a weak D call TRBD1 (5 bases). There are 14 residues in the CDR3. The V and J ends lost 3 bases and 2 bases respectively, with 8 bases between them. Germline CDR1 LNHDA, CDR2 SQIVND (reference sequence). CDR3 DNA: TGTGCCAGTAGTATCGGGACTGGCAATCAGCCCCAGCATTTT. Translation gives CASSIGTGNQPQHF. Variable domain in full (rest from reference TRBV19 and TRBJ1-5): DGGITQSPKYLFRKEGQNVTLSCEQNLNHDAMYWYRQDPGQGLRLIYYSQIVNDFQKGDIAEGYSVSREKKESFPLTVTSAQKNPTAFYLCASSIGTGNQPQHFGDGTRLSIL.

The chain has TRBV4-2 and TRBJ2-1, with D maybe TRBD1 (6 bases). This CDR3 comprises 17 residues. From germline, CDR1 is LGHNA and CDR2 YNFKEQ. V lost 4 bases and J 0 bases, leaving 16 bases between the germline ends. DNA for the CDR3: TGTGCCAGCAGCCTTAAGACGTACAGGGACTCCTACAATGAGCAGTTCTTC. Its translation is CASSLKTYRDSYNEQFF.

The gene calls are TRBV5-4 and TRBJ1-1; a weak D match, TRBD1 (6 bases). This CDR3 region has 12 residues. The V and J ends lost 2 bases and 4 bases respectively, with 6 bases between them. The germline V gene has CDR1 SGHNT and CDR2 YYREEE (reference sequence). CDR3 region: CASSLQGTEAFF. The CDR3 coding sequence is TGTGCCAGCAGCTTACAGGGCACTGAAGCTTTCTTT. Together with reference TRBV5-4 and TRBJ1-1, the CDR3 gives the full variable domain: ETGVTQSPTHLIKTRGQQVTLRCSSQSGHNTVSWYQQALGQGPQFIFQYYREEENGRGNFPPRFSGLQFPNYSSELNVNALELDDSALYLCASSLQGTEAFFGQGTRLTVV.

The gene calls are TRBV7-9 and TRBJ1-3; tentatively, D is TRBD1 (5 bases). Germline V gene sequence: CDR1 SEHNR, CDR2 FQNEAQ (reference sequence). The CDR3 loop spans 17 amino acids. V shed 4 bases and J shed 4 bases, with 20 bases lying between them. The CDR3 DNA sequence: TGTGCCAGCAGCTCCCTAGATATTGGGGGGACCGGAAACACCATATATTTT. Protein sequence: CASSSLDIGGTGNTIYF.

The chain uses TRBV7-2 and TRBJ2-5, with 10 bases that match TRBD2. J was trimmed by 9 bases and V by 1 base; bases with no gene match: 14. Per germline, CDR1 SGHTA and CDR2 FQGNSA. This CDR3 region has 17 residues. Here the CDR3 DNA reads TGTGCCAGCAGCTTAGATCGGGCTAGCGGGGGCCCACGGGCCCAGTACTTC. Its translation: CASSLDRASGGPRAQYF.

This chain links TRBV2 with TRBJ1-2; unclear D gene. Germline V gene sequence: CDR1 SNHLY, CDR2 FYNNEI. The CDR3 contains 15 residues. Trimming stripped 7 bases from V and 0 bases from J, with 15 bases between. In DNA, the CDR3 is TGTGCCAGCAATCAAATTGGACTTGCTAACTATGGCTACACCTTC. Its translation is CASNQIGLANYGYTF.

This clone was seen only a few times. The gene calls are TRBV7-2 and TRBJ2-7; the D is unclear. Looked up from germline, CDR1 is SGHTA and CDR2 is FQGNSA. The CDR3 loop spans 13 amino acids. V was clipped by 0 bases and J by 6 bases, with 9 bases between them. CDR3 protein: CASSLASSREQYF. In nucleotides, the CDR3 is TGTGCCAGCAGCTTAGCTAGCTCCCGCGAGCAGTACTTC.

In this sample, this clone turned up once. The rearrangement joins TRBV7-9 to TRBJ1-3; TRBD1 agrees at 10 bases. CDR1 and CDR2 (germline): SEHNR, FQNEAQ (reference sequence). The CDR3 is made up of 15 amino acids. The junction had 3 bases not matched to a gene; V was cut back by 5 bases and J by 2 bases. This CDR3 is CASSLGQGAGNTIYF. The CDR3, as DNA: TGTGCCAGCAGCCTCGGACAGGGGGCTGGAAACACCATATATTTT.

This chain uses TRBV5-1 with TRBJ2-7, with D possibly being TRBD1 (5 bases). The V and J ends lost 4 bases and 5 bases respectively, with 19 bases between them. From germline, CDR1 is SGHRS and CDR2 YFSETQ. This CDR3 contains 15 residues. This CDR3 reads CASSRGQGGVDEQYF. CDR3 in DNA: TGCGCCAGCAGCCGTGGGCAGGGTGGGGTCGACGAGCAGTACTTC.

V usage is TRBV5-6 and J usage is TRBJ2-7, with 10 bases fitting TRBD2. In germline, CDR1 is SGHDT, CDR2 YYEEEE. CDR3 size: 17 residues. V shed 0 bases and J 7 bases; nucleotides not matched to a gene: 13. The CDR3 protein is CASSLAGSGGKGGEQYF. In DNA form, the CDR3 reads TGTGCCAGCAGCTTGGCAGGTAGCGGGGGGAAAGGAGGTGAGCAGTACTTC.

This chain joins TRBV3-1 (or the pseudogene TRBV3-2) and TRBJ1-2, with D hard to call. The CDR3 loop spans 14 amino acids. The germline CDR1 and CDR2 sequences are LGHDT and YNNKEL (reference sequence). Trimming took 2 bases from V and 4 from J, leaving 11 bases between them. CDR3 nucleotides: TGTGCCAGCAGCCAACAAAACAGCCCCTATGGCTACACCTTC. Protein sequence: CASSQQNSPYGYTF.

V usage is TRBV9 and J usage is TRBJ2-7; 8 bases match TRBD1. Germline trimming cut 2 bases from V and 2 bases from J; bases unmatched to any gene: 12. This CDR3 is built from 17 residues. Germline V CDR1 and CDR2: SGDLS, YYNGEE. CDR3 nucleotide sequence: TGTGCCAGCAGCGTCACATACTACCCGGGACAGGCCTACGAGCAGTACTTC. It codes for CASSVTYYPGQAYEQYF.

The chain joins TRBV7-9 to TRBJ1-4; D is uncertain. Germline V gene lookup returns CDR1 SEHNR and CDR2 FQNEAQ (reference sequence). The CDR3 contains 14 residues. Trimming took 5 bases from V and 1 from J, leaving 8 bases between them. The CDR3 nucleotides read TGTGCCAGCAGCCCTAGCCGAACTAATGAAAAACTGTTTTTT. It specifies CASSPSRTNEKLFF.

This chain joins TRBV2 and TRBJ1-5; 8 bases fit TRBD1. The V gene end was trimmed by 9 bases and the J gene end by 1 base; junction bases not matched to a gene: 5. Looked up from germline, CDR1 is SNHLY and CDR2 is FYNNEI. The CDR3 sequence is 14 residues long. The CDR3 loop is CASQRQGSNQPQHF. The CDR3 coding sequence is TGTGCCAGTCAGCGACAGGGGAGCAATCAGCCCCAGCATTTT. Complete variable domain (other parts from reference TRBV2 and TRBJ1-5): EPEVTQTPSHQVTQMGQEVILRCVPISNHLYFYWYRQILGQKVEFLVSFYNNEISEKSEIFDDQFSVERPDGSNFTLKIRSTKLEDSAMYFCASQRQGSNQPQHFGDGTRLSIL.

The genes are TRBV5-1 and TRBJ1-5; the D is unclear. V lost 1 base and J 3 bases, leaving 14 bases between the germline ends. The CDR3 is 16 residues long. Germline V lookup: CDR1 SGHRS, CDR2 YFSETQ. CDR3 sequence: CASSLFRWAFNQPQHF. The CDR3 nucleotides read TGCGCCAGCAGCTTGTTCAGGTGGGCGTTCAATCAGCCCCAGCATTTT.

This chain uses TRBV4-2 with TRBJ1-6, with D possibly being TRBD1 (5 bases). The CDR3 has 15 amino acids. Germline V gene lookup returns CDR1 LGHNA and CDR2 YNFKEQ. Trimming shortened V by 0 bases and J by 7 bases, and 10 bases separated the two germline ends. In DNA form, the CDR3 reads TGTGCCAGCAGCCAAGATCGGGACTCAAATTCACCCCTCCACTTT. Translation: CASSQDRDSNSPLHF.

This clone is a singleton in its sample. The CDR3, as DNA: TGTGCCAGCAGACGTACAGCGGCCCCCTTTAATTCACCCCTCCACTTT. Residues: CASRRTAAPFNSPLHF. The rearrangement joins TRBV5-5 to TRBJ1-6; D gene ambiguous. The CDR3 has 16 amino acids. The germline V gene encodes CDR1 SGHKS and CDR2 YYEKEE (reference sequence). V was pared by 5 bases and J by 6 bases, with 18 bases between.

The chain uses TRBV5-6 and TRBJ1-2; 7 bases are shared with TRBD1. This CDR3 contains 17 residues. Germline-derived CDR1 and CDR2 are SGHDT and YYEEEE. V was clipped by 5 bases and J by 1 base; unmatched bases: 14. The CDR3 coding sequence is TGTGCCAGCAGTTCGACAGGGTTTTCACTAGTTAACTATGGCTACACCTTC. Translation gives CASSSTGFSLVNYGYTF. Filled out from reference TRBV5-6 and TRBJ1-2, the complete variable domain reads DAGVTQSPTHLIKTRGQQVTLRCSPKSGHDTVSWYQQALGQGPQFIFQYYEEEERQRGNFPDRFSGHQFPNYSSELNVNALLLGDSALYLCASSSTGFSLVNYGYTFGSGTRLTVV.

J is TRBJ1-1 and V is TRBV11-2; D unclear. Germline V lookup: CDR1 SGHAT, CDR2 FQNNGV. V shed 5 bases and J shed 4 bases, with 5 bases lying between them. The CDR3 loop spans 11 amino acids. Here the CDR3 reads CASSHSTEAFF. The CDR3 nucleotides are TGTGCCAGCAGCCACTCCACTGAAGCTTTCTTT.

The chain has TRBV9 and TRBJ1-1, with 8 bases aligning to TRBD1. V lost 2 bases, J lost 0 bases, and 3 bases stayed unmatched. Germline-derived CDR1 and CDR2 are SGDLS and YYNGEE. The CDR3 length is 15 residues. The CDR3 loop reads CASSVGTGMNTEAFF. The CDR3 DNA reads TGTGCCAGCAGCGTGGGGACAGGCATGAACACTGAAGCTTTCTTT.

The chain is built from TRBV18 and TRBJ2-3; 8 nucleotides match TRBD2. This CDR3 region has 15 residues. Germline V gene sequence: CDR1 KGHSH, CDR2 LQKENI. Trimming removed 8 bases from V and 0 bases from J; junction bases left unmatched: 7. CDR3 sequence reads: CASLQSGGSTDTQYF. The CDR3 DNA reads TGTGCCAGCCTTCAAAGCGGGGGTAGCACAGATACGCAGTATTTT.

The V and J genes are TRBV5-1 and TRBJ2-3, with D perhaps matching TRBD2 (5 bases). V was pared by 0 bases and J by 10 bases, with 12 bases between. Germline-derived CDR1 and CDR2 are SGHRS and YFSETQ. This CDR3 is built from 13 residues. The CDR3 reads CASSLAGVSAQYF. The CDR3 DNA sequence: TGCGCCAGCAGCTTGGCCGGGGTCAGTGCGCAGTATTTT. The full variable domain, completed using reference TRBV5-1 and TRBJ2-3, is KAGVTQTPRYLIKTRGQQVTLSCSPISGHRSVSWYQQTPGQGLQFLFEYFSETQRNKGNFPGRFSGRQFSNSRSEMNVSTLELGDSALYLCASSLAGVSAQYFGPGTRLTVL.